This TCR beta chain originates from a study of regulatory T cells in long-lasting Graves disease listed by TCRdb under 2021. For the wider study: Patients with newly diagnosed Graves' disease had been on antithyroid drugs for under 3 months. The study was registered as a clinical trial and conducted in China. A total of roughly 33 samples underwent TCR sequencing: roughly 13 from persistent and around 20 from newly diagnosed Graves' disease patients. Patients with persistent Graves' disease were compared with patients with newly diagnosed Graves' disease using TCR sequencing and RNA sequencing of peripheral blood.

Broader findings and caveats from the paper: The authors acknowledged the small sample size as a limitation that may reduce accuracy. Sequencing and analysis were limited to the TCR beta chain. Persistent Graves' disease patients showed lower TCR Shannon entropy and fewer highly expanded clones than newly diagnosed patients, suggesting clonal expansion. The study examined only peripheral blood because the primary lesion, thyroid tissue, could not be accessed. TRBV28, TRBJ1-2 and TRBJ2-5 were preferentially used in persistent disease, while TRBV20-1 and TRBJ2-1 were favored in newly diagnosed disease. Patients with persistent disease shared more public clonotypes (approximately 2,500) than newly diagnosed patients did (966).

The time point label corresponds to: newly diagnosed GD, antithyroid drugs for less than 3 months. For both TCR sequencing and RNA sequencing, RNA was extracted from PBMCs in TRIzol. Graves' disease was diagnosed according to American Thyroid Association guidelines. The patients came from an endocrinology department in Xi'an, China. From each patient, roughly 9 milliliters of peripheral blood was collected into an EDTA anticoagulant tube. Ficoll Paque Plus density gradient separation was used to isolate PBMCs, and no further T cell sorting was done. An Agilent 2100 Bioanalyzer and agarose gel were used to assess RNA quality, and a NanoDrop 2000 was used to measure RNA concentration. In the case of this clonotype: Its antigen has not been determined. One junction end does not reproduce the germline sequence, and a read error may be involved.

The library was made by multiplex PCR. TCRdb records Illumina HiSeq 4000 as the sequencer. To build TCR beta libraries, CDR3 regions were amplified by Arm-PCR using iRepertoire HTBI primers. Before sequencing, the PCR products went through gel purification. The authors' analysis ran thus. Across samples, roughly 60 TRBV and over 11 TRBJ segments were identified and used for gene usage analysis of CDR3 amino acid clonotypes. Filtered high-quality paired reads were merged into contigs using COPE and FqMerger. BLAST was used to align contigs to IMGT TRBV, TRBD and TRBJ reference genes, with CDR3 defined following IMGT. Clonotypes above 0.1% frequency were classified as highly expanded clones. Repertoire diversity was measured by Shannon entropy, and V-J evenness by the Gini coefficient. Public clonotypes were defined as clonotypes shared by more than one individual. TCRdb reprocessed the public reads (quality trimming at Q25 with fastp, clone calling with MiXCR) and kept in-frame beta chains. Each entry merges the rows of one CDR3 protein and shows their most common DNA and genes. The V and J calls reflect TCRdb's pipeline rather than the authors' work. This sample lists some 500,000 distinct CDR3 sequences; roughly 12% were detected once. The ten largest clones add up to roughly a tenth of the sample.

The germline V gene encodes CDR1 LNHNV and CDR2 YYDKDF (reference sequence). There are 12 amino acids in the CDR3, from cysteine to phenylalanine inclusive. Only CDR3 DNA is held: 36 bases, read in frame from base 1. This sample also appeared in a second study, on T cells in Graves' hyperthyroidism and ophthalmopathy. As noted in the second study: Stable Graves' hyperthyroidism was defined as the absence of progression to ophthalmopathy over 18 months of follow-up. Hyperthyroidism patients were newly diagnosed, had a disease duration of under 2 months, and were aged 18 to 65 years. The study excluded patients with uncontrolled infections, other autoimmune diseases, pregnancy or lactation. Diagnoses were based on clinical symptoms, serum thyroxine and TRAb, thyroid ultrasound and orbital computed tomography. The first round of RT-PCR for the TCR CDR3 was performed with the HTBI primer set and the Qiagen OneStep RT-PCR kit. Blood samples also contained most of the expanded thyroid clonotypes (frequency above 0.001), which suggests that blood repertoires may reflect thyroid immune responses. A model built on a 13 V-J signature distinguished ophthalmopathy from stable hyperthyroidism, reaching around 90% sensitivity and approximately 81% specificity in cross-validation and 80%/75% in testing. In validation, the model predicted progression to ophthalmopathy with 55% to 71% sensitivity and around 72% specificity, a median of roughly seven months before onset. TCR V-J signatures able to tell the groups apart were searched for in a discovery cohort of about a hundred patients, of whom 43 had Graves' ophthalmopathy and about 60 had stable Graves' hyperthyroidism. An independent validation cohort of 18 to 20 hyperthyroidism patients and 17 patients who later progressed to ophthalmopathy tested prospective prediction of ophthalmopathy. The approximately 95 discovery patients were divided at random into training and test sets in a 7:3 ratio. In about 6 Graves' hyperthyroidism patients, the study also compared T-cell repertoires from thyroid tissue with T-cell repertoires from blood. After blood sampling, hyperthyroidism patients were treated with methimazole at a starting dose of 30 mg daily, and ophthalmopathy patients were treated with high-dose intravenous methylprednisolone. A second multiplex PCR round built the libraries, followed by size selection and purification. Paired-end sequencing of the libraries was performed with 100 bp reads on an Illumina HiSeq2000. SOAPnuke was used to process the raw data, throwing out any read that contained adapters or uncalled bases, had a mean Phred below 15, or lacked an exact constant-primer or identifier match. High-quality paired reads were merged with COPE v1.2.5, and unique nucleotide sequences were defined as clonotypes. Clonotypes were aligned to IMGT TRBV, TRBD and TRBJ reference segments using MiTCR v1.1. Analysis was restricted to V-J combinations with a frequency above 0.0001, which covered just over 98% of repertoires. The TCS score was defined as the ratio of F50 (clonal expansion) to E x V (chaos), calculated using BLOSUM62-based TCRdist between CDR3 peptides within each V-J. Welch's t-statistics and random forest reduced fewer than 600 V-J features to about 13, which were used in a naive Bayes classifier (R e1071). No statistical method was used to set the sample size in advance, and investigators knew the group allocation. According to the paper, TCR Vbeta CDR3 sequencing was carried out on 135 peripheral blood samples, which came from fewer than 50 ophthalmopathy, roughly 75 hyperthyroidism and about 17 progressor patients.

The rearrangement combines TRBV15 with TRBJ1-2; TRBD1 is perhaps the D gene, given 6 matching bases. This clonotype was obtained from a man younger than 45 with Graves disease. Donor details come from another sample of the same person, matched by shared clones. The specimen comprised peripheral blood mononuclear cells (PBMCs), sampled at new diagnosis, from a patient treated with antithyroid drugs. The DNA is TGTGCCACCAGCAGGGACAGCTATGGCCACACCTTC. Translated, this is CATSRDSYGHTF. Here the CDR3 is joined to the reference TRBV15 and TRBJ1-2 genes, and the full variable domain is: DAMVIQNPRYQVTQFGKPVTLSCSQTLNHNVMYWYQQKSSQAPKLLFHYYDKDFNNEADTPDNFQSRRPNTSFCFLDIRSPGLGDTAMYLCATSRDSYGHTFGSGTRLTVV.